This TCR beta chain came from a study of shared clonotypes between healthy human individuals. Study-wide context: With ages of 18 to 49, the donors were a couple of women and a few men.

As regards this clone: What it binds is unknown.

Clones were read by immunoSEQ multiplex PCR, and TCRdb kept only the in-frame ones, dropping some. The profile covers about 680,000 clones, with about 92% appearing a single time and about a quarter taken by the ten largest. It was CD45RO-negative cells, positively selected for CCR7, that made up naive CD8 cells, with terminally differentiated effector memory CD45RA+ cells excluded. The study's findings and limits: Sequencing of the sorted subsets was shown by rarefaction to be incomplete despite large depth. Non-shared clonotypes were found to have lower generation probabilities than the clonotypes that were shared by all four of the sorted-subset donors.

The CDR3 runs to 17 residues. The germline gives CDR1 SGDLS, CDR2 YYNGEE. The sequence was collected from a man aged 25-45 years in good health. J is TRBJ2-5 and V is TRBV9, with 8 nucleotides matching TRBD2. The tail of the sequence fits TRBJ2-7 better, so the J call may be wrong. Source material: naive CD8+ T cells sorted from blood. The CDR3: CASSVLCGRPSSYEQYF. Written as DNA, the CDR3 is TGTGCCAGCAGCGTTCTTTGCGGGAGGCCATCCTCCTACGAGCAGTACTTC.